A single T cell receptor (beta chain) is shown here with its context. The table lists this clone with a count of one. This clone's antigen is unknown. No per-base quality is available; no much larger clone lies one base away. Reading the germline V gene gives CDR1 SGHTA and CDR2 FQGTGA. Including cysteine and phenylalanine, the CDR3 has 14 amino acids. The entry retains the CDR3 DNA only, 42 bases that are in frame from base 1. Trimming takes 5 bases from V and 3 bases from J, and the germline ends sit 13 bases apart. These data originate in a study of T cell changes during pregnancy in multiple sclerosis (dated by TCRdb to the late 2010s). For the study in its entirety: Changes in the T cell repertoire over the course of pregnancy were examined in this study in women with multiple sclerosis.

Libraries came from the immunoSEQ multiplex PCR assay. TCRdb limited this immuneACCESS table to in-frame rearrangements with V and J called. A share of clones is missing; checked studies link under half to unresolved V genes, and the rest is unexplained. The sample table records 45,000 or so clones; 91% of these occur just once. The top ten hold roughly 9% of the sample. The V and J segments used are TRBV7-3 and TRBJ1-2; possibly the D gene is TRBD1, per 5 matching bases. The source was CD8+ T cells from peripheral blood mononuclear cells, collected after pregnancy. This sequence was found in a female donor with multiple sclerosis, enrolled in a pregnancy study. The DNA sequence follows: TGTGCCAGCAGCCGGGGGGTCGGGGACTATGGCTACACCTTC. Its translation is CASSRGVGDYGYTF.